These T cell receptor beta chains were read from a single sample in a study of regulatory T cells in long-lasting Graves disease. TCRdb independently ran MiXCR on the multiplex PCR reads; one entry per CDR3 protein. The table shows over 450,000 distinct CDR3 sequences, with approximately 12% occurring only once. The data were also submitted as part of a second study, on T cells in Graves' hyperthyroidism and ophthalmopathy.

The starting material was peripheral blood mononuclear cells (PBMCs), obtained at new diagnosis, from a patient treated with antithyroid drugs. Source of these receptors: a woman in her twenties or thirties with Graves disease. Both conserved end residues are part of each CDR3. Each record gives: J gene, V gene, D gene, clone size, CDR3 DNA, CDR3 protein. A D gene is named only where the DNA matches it firmly. Size tells how often a clone was seen (once, few, many) or the class of an expanded clone, and some rows leave it out.

J gene: TRBJ1-2
V gene: TRBV5-6
D gene: -
clone size: many
CDR3 DNA: TGTGCCAGCAGTCCCGGAGGAGGCTCTGGCTACACCTTC
CDR3 protein: CASSPGGGSGYTF

J gene: TRBJ2-1
V gene: TRBV14
D gene: TRBD2
clone size: many
CDR3 DNA: TGTGCCAGCAGCCAAGGGAGCGGGAGCTCCTACAATGAGCAGTTCTTC
CDR3 protein: CASSQGSGSSYNEQFF

J gene: TRBJ1-1
V gene: TRBV30
D gene: -
clone size: many
CDR3 DNA: TGTGCCTGGAGTGAGAGGTCGAACACTGAAGCTTTCTTT
CDR3 protein: CAWSERSNTEAFF

J gene: TRBJ1-5
V gene: TRBV28
D gene: -
clone size: -
CDR3 DNA: TGTGCCAGCAGTTTAACATCTGGACGAAATCAGCCCCAGCATTTT
CDR3 protein: CASSLTSGRNQPQHF

J gene: TRBJ2-2
V gene: TRBV4-3
D gene: TRBD2
clone size: few
CDR3 DNA: TGCGCCAGCAGCCCCCATATGAGCGGGATTGCCACCGGGGAGCTGTTTTTT
CDR3 protein: CASSPHMSGIATGELFF

J gene: TRBJ1-2
V gene: TRBV30
D gene: -
clone size: many
CDR3 DNA: TGTGCCTGGAGTTCCACCGTTAAGGGCGCCTATGGCTACACCTTC
CDR3 protein: CAWSSTVKGAYGYTF

J gene: TRBJ1-3
V gene: TRBV11-2
D gene: -
clone size: many
CDR3 DNA: TGTGCCAGCAGCTCAGTGACAGGAAACACCATATATTTT
CDR3 protein: CASSSVTGNTIYF

J gene: TRBJ2-4
V gene: TRBV12-3/TRBV12-4
D gene: -
clone size: many
CDR3 DNA: TGTGCCAGCAGTTTAAGGCGGGAAGGGAACATTCAGTACTTC
CDR3 protein: CASSLRREGNIQYF

J gene: TRBJ1-5
V gene: TRBV2
D gene: TRBD1
clone size: many
CDR3 DNA: TGTGCCAGCAGAACCGGGACAGGGGGCAATCAGCCCCAGCATTTT
CDR3 protein: CASRTGTGGNQPQHF

J gene: TRBJ2-6
V gene: TRBV7-8
D gene: TRBD1
clone size: -
CDR3 DNA: TGTGCCAGCAAGGGGACAGGGCTCTCAAGTGGGGCCAACGTCCTGACTTTC
CDR3 protein: CASKGTGLSSGANVLTF

J gene: TRBJ2-5
V gene: TRBV7-2
D gene: TRBD2
clone size: many
CDR3 DNA: TGTGCCAGCAGCAATCCGACTAGCGGGAGGGCGCTAGAGACCCAGTACTTC
CDR3 protein: CASSNPTSGRALETQYF

J gene: TRBJ2-7
V gene: TRBV27
D gene: TRBD1
clone size: many
CDR3 DNA: TGTGCCAGCAGTTTAGGCCCGGACAGGAGGTACTACGAGCAGTACTTC
CDR3 protein: CASSLGPDRRYYEQYF

J gene: TRBJ1-2
V gene: TRBV20-1
D gene: TRBD1
clone size: many
CDR3 DNA: TGCAGTGCTAGAGGTCGAGGGACAGGGGGCTATGGCTACACCTTC
CDR3 protein: CSARGRGTGGYGYTF